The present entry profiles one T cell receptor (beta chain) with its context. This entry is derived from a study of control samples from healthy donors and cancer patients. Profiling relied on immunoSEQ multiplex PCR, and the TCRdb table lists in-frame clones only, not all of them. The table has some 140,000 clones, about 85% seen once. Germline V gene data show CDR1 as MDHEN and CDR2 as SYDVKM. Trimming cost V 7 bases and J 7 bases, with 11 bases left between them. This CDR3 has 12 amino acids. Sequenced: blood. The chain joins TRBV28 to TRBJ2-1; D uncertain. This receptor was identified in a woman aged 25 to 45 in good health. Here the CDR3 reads CASTFGENEQFF. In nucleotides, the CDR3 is TGTGCCAGCACCTTTGGGGAAAATGAGCAGTTCTTC.